This TCR beta chain came from a study of early T cells in non-severe SARS-CoV-2 infection. The study's findings and limits: Private and CD4 specificities were missed by VDJdb matching, which favored anti-spike CD8 responses.

Unique molecular identifier tags were affixed to discrete cDNA molecules. One entry per CDR3 protein, called by TCRdb with MiXCR from the 5' RACE reads. Of more than 55,000 distinct CDR3 sequences in the sample, 10% to 15% were seen once. The sample holds many counts of this clonotype. Its antigen is unknown. This clonotype was sampled from an adult who was a healthcare worker with PCR-confirmed SARS-CoV-2 infection or an uninfected control (not recorded which). Source material: whole blood.

The CDR3 protein is CSAIDRAVTEAFF. CDR3 DNA: TGCAGTGCCATCGACAGGGCTGTCACTGAAGCTTTCTTT. The J gene is TRBJ1-1, the V gene TRBV20-1, with 7 bases lining up with TRBD1. In germline, CDR1 is DFQATT, CDR2 SNEGSKA (reference sequence). This CDR3 comprises 13 residues. V was pared by 6 bases and J by 4 bases, with 8 bases of the junction left unmatched.